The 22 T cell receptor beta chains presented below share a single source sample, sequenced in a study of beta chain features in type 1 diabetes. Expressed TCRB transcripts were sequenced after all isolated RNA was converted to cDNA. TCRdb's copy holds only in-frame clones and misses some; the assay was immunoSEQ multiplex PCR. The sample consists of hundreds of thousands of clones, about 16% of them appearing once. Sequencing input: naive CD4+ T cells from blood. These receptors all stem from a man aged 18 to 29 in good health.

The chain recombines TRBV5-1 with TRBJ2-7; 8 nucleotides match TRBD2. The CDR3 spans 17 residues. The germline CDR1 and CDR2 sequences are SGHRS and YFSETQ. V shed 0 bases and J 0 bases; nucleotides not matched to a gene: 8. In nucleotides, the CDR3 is TGCGCCAGCAGCTTGGTCCGGGGACTAGGGTCCTCCTACGAGCAGTACTTC. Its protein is CASSLVRGLGSSYEQYF.

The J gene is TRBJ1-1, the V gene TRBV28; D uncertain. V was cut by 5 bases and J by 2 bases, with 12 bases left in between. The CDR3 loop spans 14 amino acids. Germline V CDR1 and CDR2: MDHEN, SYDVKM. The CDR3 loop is CASSPATRNTEAFF. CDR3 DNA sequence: TGTGCCAGCAGTCCAGCGACGCGAAACACTGAAGCTTTCTTT.

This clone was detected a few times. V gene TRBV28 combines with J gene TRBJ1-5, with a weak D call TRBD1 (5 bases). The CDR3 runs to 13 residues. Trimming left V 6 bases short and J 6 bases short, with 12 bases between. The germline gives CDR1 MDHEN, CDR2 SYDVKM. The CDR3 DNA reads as TGTGCCAGCAGGCAGGGTTCAGGTCAGCCCCAGCATTTT. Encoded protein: CASRQGSGQPQHF.

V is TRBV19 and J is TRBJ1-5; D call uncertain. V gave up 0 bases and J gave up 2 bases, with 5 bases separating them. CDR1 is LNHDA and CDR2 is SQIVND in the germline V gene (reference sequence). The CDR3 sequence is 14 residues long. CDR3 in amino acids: CASSIERGNQPQHF. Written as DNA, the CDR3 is TGTGCCAGTAGTATAGAGAGAGGCAATCAGCCCCAGCATTTT. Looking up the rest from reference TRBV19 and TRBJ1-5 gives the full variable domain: DGGITQSPKYLFRKEGQNVTLSCEQNLNHDAMYWYRQDPGQGLRLIYYSQIVNDFQKGDIAEGYSVSREKKESFPLTVTSAQKNPTAFYLCASSIERGNQPQHFGDGTRLSIL.

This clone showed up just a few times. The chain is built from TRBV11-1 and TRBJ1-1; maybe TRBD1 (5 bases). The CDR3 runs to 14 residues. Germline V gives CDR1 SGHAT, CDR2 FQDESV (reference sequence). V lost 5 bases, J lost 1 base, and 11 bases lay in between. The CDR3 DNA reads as TGTGCCAGCAGCCCGAGACAGCAGAACACTGAAGCTTTCTTT. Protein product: CASSPRQQNTEAFF.

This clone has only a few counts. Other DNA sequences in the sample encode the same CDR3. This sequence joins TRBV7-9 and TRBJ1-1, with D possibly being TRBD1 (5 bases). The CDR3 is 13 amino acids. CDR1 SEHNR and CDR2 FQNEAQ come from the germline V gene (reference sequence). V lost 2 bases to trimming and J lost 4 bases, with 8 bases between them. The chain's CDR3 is CASSLQGTTEAFF. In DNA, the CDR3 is TGTGCCAGCAGCTTACAAGGGACCACTGAAGCTTTCTTT.

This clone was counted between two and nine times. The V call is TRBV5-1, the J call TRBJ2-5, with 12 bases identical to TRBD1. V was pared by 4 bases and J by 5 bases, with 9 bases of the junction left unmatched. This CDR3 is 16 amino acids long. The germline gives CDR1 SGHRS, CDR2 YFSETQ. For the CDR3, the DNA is TGCGCCAGCAGCGTATTTGGGACAGGGGGCGAGGAGACCCAGTACTTC. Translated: CASSVFGTGGEETQYF.

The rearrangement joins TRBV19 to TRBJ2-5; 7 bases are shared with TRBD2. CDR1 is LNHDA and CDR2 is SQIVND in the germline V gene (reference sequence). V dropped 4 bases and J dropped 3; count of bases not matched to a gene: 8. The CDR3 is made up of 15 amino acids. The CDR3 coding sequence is TGTGCCAGTAGTACCCCCGGGACTACGAAAGAGACCCAGTACTTC. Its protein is CASSTPGTTKETQYF. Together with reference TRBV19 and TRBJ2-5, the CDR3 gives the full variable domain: DGGITQSPKYLFRKEGQNVTLSCEQNLNHDAMYWYRQDPGQGLRLIYYSQIVNDFQKGDIAEGYSVSREKKESFPLTVTSAQKNPTAFYLCASSTPGTTKETQYFGPGTRLLVL.

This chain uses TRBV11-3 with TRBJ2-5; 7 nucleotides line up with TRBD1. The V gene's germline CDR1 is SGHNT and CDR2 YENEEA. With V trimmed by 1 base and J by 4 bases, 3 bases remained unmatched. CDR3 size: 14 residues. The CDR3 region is CASSLGQGRETQYF. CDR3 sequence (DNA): TGTGCCAGCAGCTTAGGACAGGGTAGAGAGACCCAGTACTTC. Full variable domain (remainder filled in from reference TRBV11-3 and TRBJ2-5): EAGVVQSPRYKIIEKKQPVAFWCNPISGHNTLYWYLQNLGQGPELLIRYENEEAVDDSQLPKDRFSAERLKGVDSTLKIQPAELGDSAVYLCASSLGQGRETQYFGPGTRLLVL.

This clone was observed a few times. The CDR3 here is CASSWGQGSYEQYF. The DNA for the CDR3 is TGTGCCAGCAGCTGGGGACAGGGGTCCTACGAGCAGTACTTC. The chain links TRBV7-6 to TRBJ2-7; 10 positions agree with TRBD1. Germline V gene sequence: CDR1 SGHVS, CDR2 FNYEAQ. Trimming removed 4 bases from V and 1 base from J; junction bases left unmatched: 1. CDR3 length equals 14 residues.

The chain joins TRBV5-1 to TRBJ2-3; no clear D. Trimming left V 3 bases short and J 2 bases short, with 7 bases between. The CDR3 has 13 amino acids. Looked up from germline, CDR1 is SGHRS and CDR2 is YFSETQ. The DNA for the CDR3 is TGCGCCAGCAGCTCCCTAATCACAGATACGCAGTATTTT. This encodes CASSSLITDTQYF.

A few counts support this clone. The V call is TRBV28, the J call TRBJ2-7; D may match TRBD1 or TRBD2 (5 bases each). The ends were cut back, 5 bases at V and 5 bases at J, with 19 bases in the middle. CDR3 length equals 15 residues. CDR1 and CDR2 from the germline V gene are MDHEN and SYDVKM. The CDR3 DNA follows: TGTGCCAGCAGTCCTAACGGGGCAGGAACGAACGAGCAGTACTTC. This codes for CASSPNGAGTNEQYF.

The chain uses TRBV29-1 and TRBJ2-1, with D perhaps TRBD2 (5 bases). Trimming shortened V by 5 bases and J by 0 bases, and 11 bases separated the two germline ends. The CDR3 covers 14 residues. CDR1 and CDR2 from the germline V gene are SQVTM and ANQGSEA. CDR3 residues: CSVPDWSSYNEQFF. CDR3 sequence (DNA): TGCAGCGTTCCGGACTGGAGCTCCTACAATGAGCAGTTCTTC.

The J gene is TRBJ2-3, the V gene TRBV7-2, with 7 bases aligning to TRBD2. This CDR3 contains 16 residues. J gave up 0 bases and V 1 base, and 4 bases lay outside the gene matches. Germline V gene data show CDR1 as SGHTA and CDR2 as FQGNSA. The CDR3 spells CASSLGLAVSTDTQYF. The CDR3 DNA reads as TGTGCCAGCAGCTTAGGGCTAGCGGTGAGCACAGATACGCAGTATTTT.

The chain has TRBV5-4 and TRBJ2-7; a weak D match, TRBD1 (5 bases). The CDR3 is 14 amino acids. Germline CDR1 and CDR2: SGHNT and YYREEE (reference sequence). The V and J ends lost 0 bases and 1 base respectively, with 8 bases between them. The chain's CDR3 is CASSLERGSYEQYF. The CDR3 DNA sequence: TGTGCCAGCAGCTTGGAAAGGGGATCCTACGAGCAGTACTTC.

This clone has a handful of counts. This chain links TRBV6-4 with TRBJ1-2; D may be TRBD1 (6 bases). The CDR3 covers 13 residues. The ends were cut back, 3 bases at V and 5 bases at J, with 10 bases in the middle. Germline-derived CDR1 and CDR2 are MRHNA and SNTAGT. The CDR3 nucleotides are TGTGCCAGCAGTGAACAGGGCGGTTATGGCTACACCTTC. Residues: CASSEQGGYGYTF.

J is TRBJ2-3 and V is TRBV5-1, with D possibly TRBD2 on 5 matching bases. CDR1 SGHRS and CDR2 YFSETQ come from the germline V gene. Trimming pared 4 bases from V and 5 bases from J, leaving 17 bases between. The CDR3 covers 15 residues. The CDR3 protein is CASSMRGNLGDTQYF. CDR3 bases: TGCGCCAGCAGCATGCGAGGGAACCTGGGAGATACGCAGTATTTT.

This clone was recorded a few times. CDR3 in DNA: TGTGCCAGCTCATCTCTTGGCAATGAGCAGTTCTTC. Amino acids: CASSSLGNEQFF. The chain couples TRBV18 to TRBJ2-1; D is unresolved. This CDR3 has 12 residues. Trimming left V 5 bases short and J 6 bases short, with 8 bases between. Germline V CDR1 and CDR2: KGHSH, LQKENI.

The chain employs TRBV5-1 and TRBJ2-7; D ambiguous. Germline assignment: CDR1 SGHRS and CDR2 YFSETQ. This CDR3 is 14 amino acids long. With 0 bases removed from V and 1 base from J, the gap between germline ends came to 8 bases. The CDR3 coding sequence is TGCGCCAGCAGCTTGGCCGGGCCTTCCTACGAGCAGTACTTC. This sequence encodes CASSLAGPSYEQYF.

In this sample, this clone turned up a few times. The CDR3 nucleotides are TGCGCCAGCAGCCCCAGGCAGGCGCAAGAAAACATTCAGTACTTC. It specifies CASSPRQAQENIQYF. This sequence joins TRBV5-1 and TRBJ2-4, with D hard to call. The CDR3 length is 15 residues. In germline, CDR1 is SGHRS, CDR2 YFSETQ. The V gene lost 4 bases and the J gene lost 5 bases, with 16 bases spanning the gap.

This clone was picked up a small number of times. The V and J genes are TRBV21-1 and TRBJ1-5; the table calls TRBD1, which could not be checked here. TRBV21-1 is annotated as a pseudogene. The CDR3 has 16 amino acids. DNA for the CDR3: TGTGCCAGCAGTTACCGACAGGGTGAGGGCAATCAGCCCCAGCATTTT. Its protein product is CASSYRQGEGNQPQHF.

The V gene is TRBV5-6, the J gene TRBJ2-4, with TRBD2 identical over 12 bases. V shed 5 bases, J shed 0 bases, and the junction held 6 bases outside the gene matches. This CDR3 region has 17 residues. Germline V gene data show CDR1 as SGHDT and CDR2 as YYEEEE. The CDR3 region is CASRDLAGGIAKNIQYF. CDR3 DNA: TGTGCCAGCAGAGATCTAGCGGGAGGGATAGCCAAAAACATTCAGTACTTC.